Listed below are T cell receptor beta chains from one sample, sequenced in a study of metastatic and nonmetastatic thyroid tumors. With MiXCR, TCRdb called clones anew from the PCR reads. The table has 25,000 or so clones, 16% seen once; the top ten hold 3.5% to 4.5%. Specimen: blood. The receptor set was obtained from a female donor with papillary thyroid cancer or a benign thyroid nodule (not recorded which). Some clones in this sample may be carry-over from other donors' samples. Both conserved end residues are part of each CDR3. The order of the fields is D gene, clone size, J gene, V gene, CDR3 protein, CDR3 DNA. The D gene is left open where the match is weak. Only some rows state a clone size, as once, few, many or a class for expanded clones.

TRBD1 | many | TRBJ1-4 | TRBV28 | CASSLARQGLEKLFF | TGTGCCAGCAGTTTAGCAAGACAGGGTCTCGAAAAACTGTTTTTT
NA | NA | TRBJ1-2 | TRBV19 | CATLTRRENYGYTF | TGTGCCACCCTGACCCGGCGGGAGAACTATGGCTACACCTTC
NA | many | TRBJ2-2 | TRBV5-1 | CASSPPGFAGELFF | TGCGCCAGCAGCCCACCCGGGTTTGCCGGGGAGCTGTTTTTT
NA | NA | TRBJ1-2 | TRBV20-1 | CSANPGDNLRGVGYGYTF | TGCAGTGCTAATCCCGGGGACAATCTGAGAGGCGTAGGCTATGGCTACACCTTC
TRBD2 | many | TRBJ2-2 | TRBV18 | CASSPSSGSTGELFF | TGTGCCAGCTCACCATCTAGCGGGAGCACCGGGGAGCTGTTTTTT
NA | many | TRBJ1-5 | TRBV20-1 | CSARDPNQPQHF | TGCAGTGCTAGAGATCCCAATCAGCCCCAGCATTTT
NA | medium-sized | TRBJ2-1 | TRBV20-1 | CSARVWSSYNEQFF | TGCAGTGCTAGAGTCTGGTCCTCCTACAATGAGCAGTTCTTC
NA | many | TRBJ2-5 | TRBV5-6 | CASSPWEDQETQYF | TGTGCCAGCAGCCCCTGGGAGGACCAAGAGACCCAGTACTTC
TRBD2 | medium-sized | TRBJ2-7 | TRBV7-2 | CASSRPGAASGSYEQYF | TGTGCCAGCAGCCGTCCTGGAGCGGCTAGCGGATCATACGAGCAGTACTTC
NA | many | TRBJ2-1 | TRBV30 | CAWKRDSNEQFF | TGTGCCTGGAAGCGAGATTCCAATGAGCAGTTCTTC
NA | NA | TRBJ1-4 | TRBV9 | CASSAGATGEKLFF | TGTGCCAGCAGTGCCGGCGCCACGGGGGAAAAACTGTTTTTT
TRBD1 | many | TRBJ1-1 | TRBV5-6 | CASSPGGGLNTEAFF | TGTGCCAGCAGCCCAGGGGGGGGGCTGAACACTGAAGCTTTCTTT
NA | many | TRBJ1-2 | TRBV4-2 | CASSQGSRAGNYGYTF | TGTGCCAGCAGCCAAGGGTCTAGGGCAGGGAACTATGGCTACACCTTC
TRBD2 | once | TRBJ2-7 | TRBV7-8 | CASSLEAGGPVASYEQYF | TGTGCCAGCAGCTTAGAGGCGGGAGGGCCGGTAGCCTCCTACGAGCAGTACTTC
NA | many | TRBJ1-1 | TRBV9 | CASSPPGDTEAFF | TGTGCCAGCAGCCCTCCTGGTGACACTGAAGCTTTCTTT
TRBD1 | NA | TRBJ1-2 | TRBV28 | CASRQNLGQGQVYGYTF | TGCGCCAGCAGGCAGAATTTGGGACAGGGGCAGGTATATGGCTACACCTTC
NA | many | TRBJ2-2 | TRBV5-5 | CASSLEQGQIGELFF | TGTGCCAGCAGCTTGGAGCAGGGACAAATCGGGGAGCTGTTTTTT
NA | many | TRBJ2-1 | TRBV6-1 | CASSEAHGAREFF | TGTGCCAGCAGTGAAGCGCATGGTGCGAGGGAGTTCTTC
NA | many | TRBJ1-4 | TRBV29-1 | CSVVGEVSEKLFF | TGCAGCGTTGTTGGGGAAGTGAGTGAAAAACTGTTTTTT
TRBD1 | NA | TRBJ2-1 | TRBV28 | CASITGVSYNEQFF | TGTGCCAGCATTACAGGGGTGTCCTACAATGAGCAGTTCTTC
TRBD1 | medium-sized | TRBJ1-2 | TRBV24-1 | CATSGGATGGSYGYTF | TGTGCCACCAGTGGAGGGGCCACAGGGGGCTCCTATGGCTACACCTTC
TRBD1 | many | TRBJ2-1 | TRBV7-2 | CASSPDRGTYNEQFF | TGTGCCAGCAGCCCAGACAGGGGAACTTACAATGAGCAGTTCTTC
NA | NA | TRBJ1-2 | TRBV3-1 | CASNPRGTNYGYTF | TGTGCCAGCAACCCCCGGGGGACTAACTATGGCTACACCTTC
NA | NA | TRBJ2-7 | TRBV5-1 | CASSYQGGSYEQYF | TGCGCCAGCAGCTACCAGGGGGGCTCCTACGAGCAGTACTTC
TRBD1 | many | TRBJ1-2 | TRBV28 | CASSLGQGSALHGYTF | TGTGCCAGCAGTTTGGGACAGGGGTCGGCTCTCCATGGCTACACCTTC
TRBD2 | many | TRBJ2-1 | TRBV3-1 | CASSPRLAGAYNEQFF | TGTGCCAGCAGCCCGCGACTAGCGGGGGCCTACAATGAGCAGTTCTTC
NA | NA | TRBJ2-2 | TRBV12-3/TRBV12-4 | CASRHAETGELFF | TGTGCCAGCAGACACGCCGAGACCGGGGAGCTGTTTTTT
TRBD2 | many | TRBJ2-7 | TRBV9 | CASSVGSGSSYEQYF | TGTGCCAGCAGCGTAGGCAGCGGGAGCTCCTACGAGCAGTACTTC
TRBD2 | NA | TRBJ2-7 | TRBV10-2 | CASSWGRILAGSNSYEQYF | TGCGCCAGCAGTTGGGGACGTATCTTAGCGGGATCGAACTCCTACGAGCAGTACTTC
TRBD1 | many | TRBJ2-7 | TRBV19 | CASSRDRAAYEQYF | TGTGCCAGCTCCCGGGACAGGGCAGCCTACGAGCAGTACTTC
TRBD1 | NA | TRBJ1-5 | TRBV6-5 | CASIYTGTGDNQPQHF | TGTGCCAGCATTTACACCGGGACAGGGGACAATCAGCCCCAGCATTTT
NA | few | TRBJ2-7 | TRBV6-1 | CASSEIGVYDQYF | TGTGCCAGCAGTGAAATCGGGGTCTACGATCAGTACTTC
NA | NA | TRBJ2-1 | TRBV6-5 | CASSYRVSTYNEQFF | TGTGCCAGCAGTTACCGCGTTAGTACCTACAATGAGCAGTTCTTC
TRBD2 | NA | TRBJ2-7 | TRBV30 | CAWINKWVGLAGTSYEQYF | TGTGCCTGGATAAACAAATGGGTCGGACTAGCGGGCACTTCCTACGAGCAGTACTTC
NA | many | TRBJ2-1 | TRBV2 | CARGPMDGAYNEQFF | TGTGCCAGGGGACCGATGGACGGAGCCTACAATGAGCAGTTCTTC
NA | many | TRBJ2-4 | TRBV6-1 | CASSERGRGIQYF | TGTGCCAGCAGTGAACGGGGTAGGGGCATTCAGTACTTC
TRBD1 | many | TRBJ1-5 | TRBV20-1 | CSASGTGHYSNQPQHF | TGCAGTGCTAGCGGGACAGGGCATTATAGCAATCAGCCCCAGCATTTT
NA | many | TRBJ1-5 | TRBV6-4 | CASSDGGPGPQHF | TGTGCCAGCAGTGACGGGGGTCCCGGGCCCCAGCATTTT
NA | NA | TRBJ1-2 | TRBV6-1 | CASSTLHGTYYGYTF | TGTGCCAGCAGTACACTACATGGAACGTACTATGGCTACACCTTC
TRBD1 | medium-sized | TRBJ2-7 | TRBV12-3/TRBV12-4 | CASSWTGNQEQYF | TGTGCCAGCAGTTGGACAGGGAATCAGGAGCAGTACTTC
NA | few | TRBJ2-1 | TRBV6-1 | CASSDRSGGPGYNEQFF | TGTGCCAGCAGTGATAGATCGGGTGGGCCGGGCTACAATGAGCAGTTCTTC